The clone carrying this T cell receptor (beta chain) was seen a handful of times. What it binds is not known. After constant-region reverse-primer amplification, full-length variable regions underwent semi-nested PCR with Nested Universal Primer A. TCRdb passed the 5' RACE reads through MiXCR, listing each CDR3 protein once. Here the sample spans tens of thousands of distinct CDR3 sequences, under 25% being singletons. Per germline, CDR1 DFQATT and CDR2 SNEGSKA (reference sequence). V was trimmed by 6 bases and J by 2 bases, leaving 13 bases between them. This CDR3 has 13 amino acids. Treg sorting used a CD4+CD25+CD127-/low gate. Broader study findings: Tumor Tregs overlapped most with tumor, then blood, naive CD4+ cells. The larger cohort examined one V-J beta rearrangement, not whole repertoires. The TCR gene usage of tumor memory CD4+ T cells clustered together with blood and lymph node memory CD4+ cells and with lymph node naive CD4+ cells.

This TCR came from a female donor with breast cancer. The sequenced sample was Tregs sorted from blood. The chain uses TRBV20-1 and TRBJ1-2; D might be TRBD1 (6 bases). The CDR3 reads CSAPDSRNYGYTF. The CDR3 coding sequence is TGCAGTGCGCCGGACAGCCGAAACTATGGCTACACCTTC.